This T cell receptor (beta chain) emerged from a study of identical twins (TCRdb year 2016). Turning to the overall study: The study deep-sequenced TCR alpha and beta repertoires from monozygotic twins, unrelated adults of various ages and cord blood to test whether fetal clonotypes persist. Replicate twin experiments were performed at different times using different library preparation protocols to rule out contamination.

CDR3 length: 16 amino acids, cysteine to phenylalanine. Only CDR3 DNA is held: 48 bases, read in frame from base 1. CDR1 and CDR2, looked up from the germline V gene, are MGHRA and YSYEKL. V gives up 0 bases and J gives up 2 bases, and the segment between their germline ends measures 12 bases. What the study reported, not specific to this receptor: Compared with coincidental sharing between unrelated individuals, out-of-frame TCR alpha sequences shared between twins had an excess of sequences with low generation probability. Recombination models systematically underestimated out-of-frame TCR alpha sharing in monozygotic twins but agreed with sharing between unrelated individuals. Abundant cord blood beta clonotypes had fewer insertions, young adult naive repertoires showed a similar but weaker trend, and memory repertoires showed no such trend. In beta out-of-frame sequences, excess twin sharing was weaker, because having fewer shared sequences lowered the signal-to-noise ratio. Because the same donors could not be followed over many years, the conclusions depended on cross-sectional statistical analysis. Zero-insertion analyses could be partly confounded by invariant T cells such as MAIT and iNKT, although diverse VJ usage argued against such confounding for most clonotypes.

Of note for this clonotype: What this receptor recognizes is not known. It has no much larger one-base neighbor in the sample; base qualities were not kept.

Preparation of the library involved 5' RACE. Sequencing took place on an Illumina HiSeq 2000. A universal primer binding site was added through template switching, and the final cDNA carried a unique molecular identifier so that TCR cDNA molecules could be counted accurately. First-strand cDNA for TCR alpha and beta chains was synthesized from specific primers in the conserved constant-segment region. To control for contamination, every cDNA library carried two barcodes: a SMART-Mk sample barcode plus Illumina barcodes. Two successive PCR steps introduced TruSeq adapter sequences along with Illumina sample barcodes. The Illumina HiSeq platform was used with custom primers to sequence TCR alpha and beta cDNA libraries. The original methods were these. Raw reads were processed with MiGEC to extract unique molecular identifiers, and MiXCR was used to determine CDR3 positions. For each individual, recombination models were inferred using an EM algorithm with the repgenHMM and IGoR tools. Shared clonotype analysis was performed with the tcR package in R, normalizing sharing by the product of cloneset sizes. Out-of-frame nonproductive sequences were analyzed to study raw recombination free of thymic and clonal selection effects. Using fastp trimming at Q25 and MiXCR clonotype assembly, TCRdb reanalyzed the public sequencing data and kept in-frame beta chains. Each CDR3 protein appears once, grouped with its most common genes and DNA. TCRdb assigned the V and J calls; the authors' analysis was not used. This sample is represented by 690,000 or so distinct CDR3 sequences; 8% to 9% of them were singletons. Of the sample, 0.75% to 1% falls within the top ten clones.

Every donor was a healthy Caucasian. Three pairs of female monozygotic twins, all aged about 18 to 29 years, made up the twin cohort. RNA for TCR libraries was isolated from peripheral blood mononuclear cells. These data also formed part of another study, on yellow fever vaccine responses in identical twins. That second report states: The authors reported that the T cell response to vaccination in identical twins appeared partly convergent and partly personalized. The study precisely tracked vaccine-responding T cell clones in identical twins.

The source is a woman aged 18-29 years in good health. In this chain, TRBV4-1 is recombined with TRBJ2-3; the D gene is possibly TRBD2, with 5 bases matching. Sequencing used PBMCs. In nucleotide form, the sequence is TGCGCCAGCAGCCAAGAGGCCAGCGGCACCACAGATACGCAGTATTTT. This is translated as CASSQEASGTTDTQYF.